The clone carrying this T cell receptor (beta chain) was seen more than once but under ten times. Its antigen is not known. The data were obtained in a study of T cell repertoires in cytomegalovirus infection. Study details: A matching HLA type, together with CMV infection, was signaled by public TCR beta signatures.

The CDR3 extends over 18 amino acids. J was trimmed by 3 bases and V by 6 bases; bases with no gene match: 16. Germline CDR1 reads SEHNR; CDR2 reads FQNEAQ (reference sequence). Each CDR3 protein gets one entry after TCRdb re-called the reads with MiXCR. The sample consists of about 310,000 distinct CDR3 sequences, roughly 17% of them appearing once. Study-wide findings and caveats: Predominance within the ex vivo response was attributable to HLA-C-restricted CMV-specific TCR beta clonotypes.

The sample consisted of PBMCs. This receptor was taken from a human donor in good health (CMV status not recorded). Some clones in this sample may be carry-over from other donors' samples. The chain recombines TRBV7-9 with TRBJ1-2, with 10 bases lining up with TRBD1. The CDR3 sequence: CASRPLPGQGSIDYGYTF. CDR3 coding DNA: TGTGCCAGCAGACCTCTCCCGGGACAGGGGAGTATAGACTATGGCTACACCTTC.